This T cell receptor (beta chain) was documented in a study of vaccination effects on CD4 cells after COVID-19. Germline CDR1 MNHEY, CDR2 SVGAGI. This CDR3 is built from 13 residues. V dropped 0 bases and J dropped 5 bases, with 7 bases sitting between them. This table comes from immunoSEQ multiplex PCR, and its TCRdb copy is limited to in-frame clones, with some not included. This sample has tens of thousands of clones; 65% to 75% occur once, and the top ten carry about 3%. The authors isolated CD4+ T cells after around 11 days of culture. IL-2 medium supplanted half the medium on days 3 and 7. Notes on this clone: The antigen is not known.

General study points: Whether induced by infection or by vaccine, clones showed marked clonal contraction late after vaccination.

This receptor was identified in a human donor who received a COVID-19 vaccine. The material sequenced was CD4+ T cells from PBMCs cultured without peptide, taken before COVID-19 vaccination. The rearrangement joins TRBV6-5 to TRBJ1-2; D is undetermined. The CDR3 bases are TGTGCCAGCAGTTACTCGCCGGGTTATGGCTACACCTTC. It is translated as CASSYSPGYGYTF.